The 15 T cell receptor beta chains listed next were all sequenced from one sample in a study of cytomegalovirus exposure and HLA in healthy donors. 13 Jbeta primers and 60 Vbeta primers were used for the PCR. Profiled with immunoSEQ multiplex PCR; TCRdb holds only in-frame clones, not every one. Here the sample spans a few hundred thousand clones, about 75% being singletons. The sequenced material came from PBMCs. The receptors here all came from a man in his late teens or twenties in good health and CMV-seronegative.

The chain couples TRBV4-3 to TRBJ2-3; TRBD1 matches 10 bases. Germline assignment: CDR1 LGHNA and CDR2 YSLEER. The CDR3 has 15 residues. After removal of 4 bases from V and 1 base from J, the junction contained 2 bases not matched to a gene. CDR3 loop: CASSPGTGGTDTQYF. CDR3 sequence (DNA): TGCGCCAGCAGCCCCGGGACAGGGGGCACAGATACGCAGTATTTT.

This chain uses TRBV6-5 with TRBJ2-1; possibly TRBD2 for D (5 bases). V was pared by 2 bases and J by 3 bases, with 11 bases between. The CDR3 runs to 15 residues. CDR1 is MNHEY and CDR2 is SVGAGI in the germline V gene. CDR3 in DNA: TGTGCCAGCAGTTACACACCCCGGGGCTACAATGAGCAGTTCTTC. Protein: CASSYTPRGYNEQFF.

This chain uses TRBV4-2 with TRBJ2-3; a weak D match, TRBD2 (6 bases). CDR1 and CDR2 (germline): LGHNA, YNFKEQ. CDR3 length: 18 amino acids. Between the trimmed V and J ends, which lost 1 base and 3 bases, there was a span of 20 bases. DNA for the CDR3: TGTGCCAGCAGCCAAGCTGGCGGCCCCGGGAGATGGACAGATACGCAGTATTTT. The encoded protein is CASSQAGGPGRWTDTQYF.

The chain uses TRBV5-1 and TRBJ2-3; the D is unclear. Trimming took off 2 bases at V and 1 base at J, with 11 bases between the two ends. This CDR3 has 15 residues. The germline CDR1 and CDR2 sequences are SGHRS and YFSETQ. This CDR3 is CASSFRSLGTDTQYF. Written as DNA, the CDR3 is TGCGCCAGCAGCTTCCGGAGTTTAGGCACAGATACGCAGTATTTT.

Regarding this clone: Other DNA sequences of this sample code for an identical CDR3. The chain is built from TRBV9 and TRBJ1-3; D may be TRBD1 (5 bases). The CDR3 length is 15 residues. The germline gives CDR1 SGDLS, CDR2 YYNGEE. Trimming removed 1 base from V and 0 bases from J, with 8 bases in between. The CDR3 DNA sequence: TGTGCCAGCAGCGTAAGGGGCCACTCTGGAAACACCATATATTTT. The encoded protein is CASSVRGHSGNTIYF.

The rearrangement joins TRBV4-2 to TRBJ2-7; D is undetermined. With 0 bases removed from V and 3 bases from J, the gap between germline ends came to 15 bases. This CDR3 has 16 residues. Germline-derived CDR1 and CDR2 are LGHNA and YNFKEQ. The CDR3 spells CASSQDLTSLGYEQYF. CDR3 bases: TGTGCCAGCAGCCAAGATTTGACCAGTCTAGGCTACGAGCAGTACTTC.

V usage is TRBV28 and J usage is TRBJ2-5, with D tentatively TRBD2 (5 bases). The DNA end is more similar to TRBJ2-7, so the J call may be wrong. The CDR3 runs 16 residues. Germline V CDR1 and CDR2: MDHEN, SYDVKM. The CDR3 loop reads CASSRPRREISYEQYF. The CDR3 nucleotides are TGTGCCAGCAGTCGCCCACGTCGGGAAATCTCCTACGAGCAGTACTTC.

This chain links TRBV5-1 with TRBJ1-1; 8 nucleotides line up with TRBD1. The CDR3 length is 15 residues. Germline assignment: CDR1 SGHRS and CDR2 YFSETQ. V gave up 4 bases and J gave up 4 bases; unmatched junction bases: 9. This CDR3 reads CASSVPTGGTTEAFF. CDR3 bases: TGCGCCAGCAGCGTACCAACAGGGGGAACCACTGAAGCTTTCTTT.

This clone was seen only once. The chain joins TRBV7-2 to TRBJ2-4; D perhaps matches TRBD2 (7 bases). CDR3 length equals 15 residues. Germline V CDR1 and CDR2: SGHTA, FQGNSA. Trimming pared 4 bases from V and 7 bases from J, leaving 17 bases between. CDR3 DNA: TGTGCCAGCAGCTCCCTGACAGGAGCGGGGAACATTCAGTACTTC. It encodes CASSSLTGAGNIQYF. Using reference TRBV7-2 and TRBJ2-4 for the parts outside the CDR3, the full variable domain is GAGVSQSPSNKVTEKGKDVELRCDPISGHTALYWYRQSLGQGLEFLIYFQGNSAPDKSGLPSDRFSAERTGGSVSTLTIQRTQQEDSAVYLCASSSLTGAGNIQYFGAGTRLSVL.

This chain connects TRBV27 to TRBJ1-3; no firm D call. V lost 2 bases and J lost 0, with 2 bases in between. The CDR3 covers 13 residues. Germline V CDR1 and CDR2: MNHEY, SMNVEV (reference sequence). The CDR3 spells CASSLLSGNTIYF. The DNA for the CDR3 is TGTGCCAGCAGTTTACTCTCTGGAAACACCATATATTTT.

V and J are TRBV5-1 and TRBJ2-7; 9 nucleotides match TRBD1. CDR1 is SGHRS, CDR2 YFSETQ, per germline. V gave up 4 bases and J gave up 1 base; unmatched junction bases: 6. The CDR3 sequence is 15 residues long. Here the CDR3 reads CASSEGTGPSYEQYF. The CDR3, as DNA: TGCGCCAGCAGCGAAGGGACAGGGCCGTCCTACGAGCAGTACTTC.

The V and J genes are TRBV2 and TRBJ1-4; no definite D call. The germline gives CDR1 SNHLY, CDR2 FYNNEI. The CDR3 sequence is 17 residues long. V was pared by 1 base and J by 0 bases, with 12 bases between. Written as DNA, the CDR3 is TGTGCCAGCAGTGAAGTCCCCCTAGGTGCAACTAATGAAAAACTGTTTTTT. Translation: CASSEVPLGATNEKLFF.

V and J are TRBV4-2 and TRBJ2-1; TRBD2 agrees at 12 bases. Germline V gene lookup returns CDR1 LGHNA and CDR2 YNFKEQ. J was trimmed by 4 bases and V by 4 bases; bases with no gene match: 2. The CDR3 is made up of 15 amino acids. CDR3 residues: CASSRTSGGYNEQFF. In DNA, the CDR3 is TGTGCCAGCAGCCGAACTAGCGGGGGGTACAATGAGCAGTTCTTC.

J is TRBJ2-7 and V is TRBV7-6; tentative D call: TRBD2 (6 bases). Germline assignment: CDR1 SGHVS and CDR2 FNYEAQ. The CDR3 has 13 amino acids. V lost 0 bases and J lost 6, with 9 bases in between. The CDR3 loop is CASSLAGTGEQYF. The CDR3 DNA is TGTGCCAGCAGCTTAGCAGGGACTGGCGAGCAGTACTTC.

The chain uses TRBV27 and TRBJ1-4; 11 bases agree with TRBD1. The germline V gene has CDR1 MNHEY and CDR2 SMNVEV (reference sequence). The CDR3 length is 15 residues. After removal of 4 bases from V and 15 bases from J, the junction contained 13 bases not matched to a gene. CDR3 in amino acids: CASSSLGQGAGGVFF. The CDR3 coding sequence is TGTGCCAGCAGTTCCCTAGGACAGGGGGCGGGTGGAGTGTTTTTT.